The clone carrying this T cell receptor beta chain was found many times. Its antigen is unidentified. Trimming shortened V by 5 bases and J by 2 bases, and 10 bases separated the two germline ends. This CDR3 region has 15 residues. Germline lookup yields CDR1 ENHRY and CDR2 SYGVKD. The source of the sample is a study of identical twins. The authors used template switching to add a universal primer site and gave cDNA unique molecular identifiers. TCRdb recomputed calls from the 5' RACE reads with MiXCR, one row per CDR3 protein. The table lists nearly 650,000 distinct CDR3 sequences, about 7.6% of them singletons, with 1.6% in the top ten. Study-wide results and limits: Insertion counts were lower in abundant cord blood beta clonotypes, a trend that memory repertoires did not show.

The sample was also linked to a second study, of yellow fever vaccine responses in identical twins.

Sequenced sample: PBMCs. The chain couples TRBV10-3 to TRBJ2-6, with D perhaps matching TRBD1 (6 bases). This receptor was identified in a woman between 18 and 30 years old in good health. This CDR3 reads CAISTGFTGANVLTF. DNA for the CDR3: TGTGCCATCAGTACAGGGTTTACTGGGGCCAACGTCCTGACTTTC.